The 23 T cell receptor beta chains reported below all come from one sample, sequenced in a study of regulatory T cells in long-lasting Graves disease. TCR beta libraries were built with iRepertoire HTBI primers and Arm-PCR of CDR3 regions. TCRdb analysed the multiplex PCR reads with MiXCR anew, one entry per CDR3 protein. The sample gives 700,000 or so distinct CDR3 sequences, around 30% of which show up once; 40% to 55% is in the top ten. Noted time point: persistent/refractory GD, antithyroid drugs over 5 years with positive TRAb. Construction of the TCR library relied on RNA isolated from PBMCs. The source material was peripheral blood mononuclear cells (PBMCs), sampled when the disease was refractory, from a patient treated with antithyroid drugs. Source of these receptors: a female donor with Graves disease.

The chain links TRBV6-1 to TRBJ1-2; D remains ambiguous. V lost 8 bases, J lost 8 bases, and 18 bases lay in between. Germline V gives CDR1 MNHNS, CDR2 SASEGT. The CDR3 extends over 13 amino acids. Here the CDR3 reads CASGVTVTAGYTF. CDR3 nucleotides: TGTGCCAGCGGAGTGACCGTGACTGCGGGCTACACCTTC.

V gene TRBV13 combines with J gene TRBJ1-3; D not resolved. CDR3 size: 14 residues. V dropped 0 bases and J dropped 5 bases, with 8 bases sitting between them. Looked up from germline, CDR1 is PRHDT and CDR2 is FYEKMQ (reference sequence). The CDR3 nucleotides read TGTGCCAGCAGCTTAGGACAGTTCCGAAACACCATATATTTT. It specifies CASSLGQFRNTIYF.

This clonotype has just a few counts. CDR3 bases: TGCGCCAGCAGCTTGGATGGACAGGGGGCGCGTGGCTACACCTTC. The encoded protein is CASSLDGQGARGYTF. The chain is built from TRBV5-1 and TRBJ1-2, with TRBD1 matching over 11 bases. Per germline, CDR1 SGHRS and CDR2 YFSETQ. V dropped 0 bases and J dropped 7; count of bases not matched to a gene: 5. CDR3 length equals 15 residues.

The V call is TRBV7-2, the J call TRBJ2-5, with 7 bases matching TRBD2. The germline CDR1 and CDR2 sequences are SGHTA and FQGNSA. V was clipped by 6 bases and J by 7 bases; unmatched bases: 14. The CDR3 totals 15 residues. CDR3 in DNA: TGTGCCAGCAGGAAGTTCCTAGCGGATGAAGGGACCCAGTACTTC. It yields the protein CASRKFLADEGTQYF.

This clonotype was seen only a few times. The CDR3 protein is CASSLVGTVAQPQHF. Here the CDR3 DNA reads TGTGCCAGCAGCTTAGTGGGGACAGTAGCCCAGCCCCAGCATTTT. This chain links TRBV7-9 with TRBJ1-5; 7 nucleotides agree with TRBD1. Germline loops: CDR1 SEHNR, CDR2 FQNEAQ (reference sequence). V shed 1 base, J shed 7 bases, and the junction held 7 bases outside the gene matches. The CDR3 is 15 amino acids.

The V gene is TRBV4-1, the J gene TRBJ2-7; 9 bases match TRBD1. Germline CDR1 is MGHRA and CDR2 is YSYEKL. Trimming cost V 5 bases and J 5 bases; bases outside gene matches: 13. This CDR3 is built from 16 residues. The CDR3 nucleotides are TGCGCCAGCAGCGAAGCAAGACGGGACAGGGTCCACGAGCAGTACTTC. Its protein is CASSEARRDRVHEQYF.

The CDR3: CASDTEDTDTQYF. CDR3 DNA: TGTGCCAGCGACACAGAAGACACAGATACGCAGTATTTT. V gene TRBV2 combines with J gene TRBJ2-3, with unresolved D. This CDR3 contains 13 residues. Germline V gene sequence: CDR1 SNHLY, CDR2 FYNNEI. V was pared by 8 bases and J by 2 bases, with 11 bases between.

The J gene is TRBJ2-1, the V gene TRBV13; 12 bases align to TRBD2. The trim removed 5 bases at V and 10 bases at J, leaving 12 bases unmatched. Germline V gene sequence: CDR1 PRHDT, CDR2 FYEKMQ (reference sequence). This CDR3 region has 16 residues. CDR3 sequence (DNA): TGTGCCAGCAGCGCTGGGGTGACTAGCGGGAGTGGAGAGCAGTTCTTC. Translation gives CASSAGVTSGSGEQFF.

J is TRBJ2-7 and V is TRBV12-3 or TRBV12-4; 9 bases align to TRBD2. The J segment lost 3 bases and the V segment lost 6 bases, leaving 18 bases of the junction unmatched. This CDR3 has 18 amino acids. The CDR3 region has the DNA TGTGCCAGCAGGCTAGAGGTTAGCGGGAGCCAGGGTTTCTACGAGCAGTACTTC. Its translation is CASRLEVSGSQGFYEQYF.

The chain links TRBV19 to TRBJ1-1; 7 bases match TRBD1. The germline V gene has CDR1 LNHDA and CDR2 SQIVND (reference sequence). The CDR3 length is 14 residues. With V trimmed by 9 bases and J by 1 base, 8 bases remained unmatched. The CDR3 loop reads CASVGGQENTEAFF. CDR3 in DNA: TGTGCCAGCGTGGGAGGACAGGAGAACACTGAAGCTTTCTTT.

This clonotype was found a few times. This rearrangement joins TRBV6-5 to TRBJ1-3; D remains ambiguous. The germline V and J ends were trimmed by 0 bases and 0 bases, with 9 bases remaining between them. CDR3 length: 16 amino acids. In germline, CDR1 is MNHEY, CDR2 SVGAGI. In nucleotides, the CDR3 is TGTGCCAGCAGTTACTCTTCGCGGGGCTCTGGAAACACCATATATTTT. The encoded protein is CASSYSSRGSGNTIYF.

This clonotype was seen a handful of times. The chain recombines TRBV28 with TRBJ2-2; D is uncertain. Germline CDR1 and CDR2: MDHEN and SYDVKM. The CDR3 is 12 amino acids. V was clipped by 6 bases and J by 2 bases, with 4 bases between them. CDR3 sequence (DNA): TGTGCCAGCAGAGACAACACCGGGGAGCTGTTTTTT. This codes for CASRDNTGELFF.

The chain uses TRBV7-9 and TRBJ2-7, with D perhaps TRBD2 (6 bases). Per the germline V gene, CDR1 is SEHNR and CDR2 is FQNEAQ (reference sequence). CDR3 length: 11 amino acids. V was clipped by 6 bases and J by 6 bases, with 9 bases between them. The CDR3 nucleotides are TGTGCCAGCAGGGGGGGACCCGAGCAGTACTTC. As protein: CASRGGPEQYF.

The chain has TRBV6-1 and TRBJ1-1; TRBD1 matches at 11 bases. This CDR3 has 17 amino acids. With V trimmed by 7 bases and J by 5 bases, 15 bases remained unmatched. CDR1 is MNHNS, CDR2 SASEGT, per germline. CDR3 DNA sequence: TGTGCCAGCACCTCCCCGGACAGGGGGCCCGTGGGAACTGAAGCTTTCTTT. Residues: CASTSPDRGPVGTEAFF.

The rearrangement joins TRBV10-3 to TRBJ1-5, with 8 bases aligning to TRBD1. Germline V gene lookup returns CDR1 ENHRY and CDR2 SYGVKD. The CDR3 covers 13 residues. J lost 3 bases, V lost 10 bases, and 5 bases had no gene match. CDR3 protein: CATTGVNNQPQHF. CDR3 DNA sequence: TGTGCCACGACAGGGGTGAACAATCAGCCCCAGCATTTT.

J is TRBJ1-5 and V is TRBV20-1; 7 nucleotides match TRBD1. CDR3 length equals 14 residues. V lost 1 base and J lost 5; bases outside the gene matches: 5. CDR1 and CDR2 (germline): DFQATT, SNEGSKA (reference sequence). CDR3 bases: TGCAGTGCTAGAGTCGGCAGGGGGGATCAGCCCCAGCATTTT. Protein sequence: CSARVGRGDQPQHF.

V usage is TRBV30 and J usage is TRBJ1-1; the D is unclear. Germline V CDR1 and CDR2: GTSNPN, SVGIG (reference sequence). Trimming took off 6 bases at V and 1 base at J, with 15 bases between the two ends. This CDR3 contains 14 residues. For the CDR3, the DNA is TGTGCCTGCTCTCCGGGAGCAGGGAACACTGAAGCTTTCTTT. Protein: CACSPGAGNTEAFF.

This clonotype has only a few counts. The V and J genes are TRBV5-1 and TRBJ2-7; tentatively, D is TRBD1 (5 bases). The V and J ends lost 3 bases and 3 bases respectively, with 10 bases between them. The CDR3 spans 13 residues. CDR1 and CDR2 (germline): SGHRS, YFSETQ. The CDR3 bases are TGCGCCAGCAGCTGGGGCAGCCTCTACGAGCAGTACTTC. Translating it yields CASSWGSLYEQYF. Together with reference TRBV5-1 and TRBJ2-7, the CDR3 gives the full variable domain: KAGVTQTPRYLIKTRGQQVTLSCSPISGHRSVSWYQQTPGQGLQFLFEYFSETQRNKGNFPGRFSGRQFSNSRSEMNVSTLELGDSALYLCASSWGSLYEQYFGPGTRLTVT.

The rearrangement links TRBV28 to TRBJ1-2; TRBD1 is a possible D gene (6 bases). Germline CDR1 MDHEN, CDR2 SYDVKM. CDR3 size: 14 residues. The germline V and J ends were trimmed by 3 bases and 7 bases, with 15 bases remaining between them. This CDR3 reads CASSFWQGSGGYTF. The CDR3 DNA follows: TGTGCCAGCAGTTTTTGGCAGGGGTCGGGTGGCTACACCTTC.

V usage is TRBV6-2 or TRBV6-3 and J usage is TRBJ2-7, with 8 bases aligning to TRBD1. The CDR3 is 15 residues long. V was clipped by 6 bases and J by 4 bases; unmatched bases: 11. CDR1 and CDR2 from the germline V gene are MNHEY and SVGEGT. In DNA form, the CDR3 reads TGTGCCAGCAGCCCGGGGACAGGACGCAGTTACGAGCAGTACTTC. This encodes CASSPGTGRSYEQYF.

This clonotype was seen ten or more times. In DNA, the CDR3 is TGTGCCAGCAGCCCCAGGACGGCTCGTAATCAGCCCCAGCATTTT. As protein: CASSPRTARNQPQHF. The V call is TRBV2, the J call TRBJ1-5; D not resolved. V shed 6 bases and J shed 4 bases, with 16 bases lying between them. CDR1 and CDR2 (germline): SNHLY, FYNNEI. This CDR3 has 15 amino acids.

The V gene is TRBV18, the J gene TRBJ1-5, with 8 bases aligning to TRBD1. V was clipped by 3 bases and J by 8 bases; unmatched bases: 6. In germline, CDR1 is KGHSH, CDR2 LQKENI. This CDR3 has 14 residues. The DNA for the CDR3 is TGTGCCAGCTCACCGGACGACAGGGGTGAGCCCCAGCATTTT. It specifies CASSPDDRGEPQHF.

This chain joins TRBV15 and TRBJ2-7; D is perhaps TRBD1 or TRBD2 (5 bases each). The CDR3 is 17 amino acids. Between the trimmed V and J ends, which lost 2 bases and 7 bases, there was a span of 24 bases. Germline-derived CDR1 and CDR2 are LNHNV and YYDKDF (reference sequence). For the CDR3, the DNA is TGTGCCACCAGCAGATCGACGGGACCTTGGGCGCAGGGTGAGCAGTACTTC. Encoded protein: CATSRSTGPWAQGEQYF.